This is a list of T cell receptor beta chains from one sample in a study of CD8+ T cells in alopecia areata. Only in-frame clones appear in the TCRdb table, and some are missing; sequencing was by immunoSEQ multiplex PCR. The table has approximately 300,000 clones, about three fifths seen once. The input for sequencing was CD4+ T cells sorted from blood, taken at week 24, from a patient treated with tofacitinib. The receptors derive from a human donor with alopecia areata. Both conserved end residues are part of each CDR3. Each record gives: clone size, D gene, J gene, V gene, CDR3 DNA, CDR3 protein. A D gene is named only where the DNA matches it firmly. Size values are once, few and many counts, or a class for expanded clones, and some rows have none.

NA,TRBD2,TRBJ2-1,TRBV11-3,TGTGCCAGCAGCTTGGAGGGACTAGCTTCAAATGAGCAGTTCTTC,CASSLEGLASNEQFF
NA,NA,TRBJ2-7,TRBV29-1,TGCAGCGTCACGGCCCCCCACGAGCAGTACTTC,CSVTAPHEQYF
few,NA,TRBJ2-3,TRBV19,TGTGCCAGTAGCAGACAGATCTCTAGCACAGATACGCAGTATTTT,CASSRQISSTDTQYF
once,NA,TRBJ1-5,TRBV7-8,TGTGCCAGCAGCTTAGGCTACAGGGAGTATCGGCCCCAGCATTTT,CASSLGYREYRPQHF
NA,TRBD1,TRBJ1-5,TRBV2,TGTGCCAGCAGAAACAGGGGACTATTAAGCAATCAGCCCCAGCATTTT,CASRNRGLLSNQPQHF
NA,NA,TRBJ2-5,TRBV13,TGTGCCAGCAGCCCCACTAGGATACAAGAGACCCAGTACTTC,CASSPTRIQETQYF
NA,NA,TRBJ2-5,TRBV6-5,TGTGCCAGCAGTTACCCCCGACCACAAGAGACCCAGTACTTC,CASSYPRPQETQYF
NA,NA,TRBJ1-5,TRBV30,TGTGCCTGGAGGGCGCAGGCCAATCAGCCCCAGCATTTT,CAWRAQANQPQHF
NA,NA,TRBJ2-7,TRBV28,TGTGCCAGCAAAGAGGGCAGGGATCCTCCCGAGCAGTACTTC,CASKEGRDPPEQYF
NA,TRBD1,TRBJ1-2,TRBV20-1,TGCAGTGCTCGGACAGGGGGTGGCTACACCTTC,CSARTGGGYTF
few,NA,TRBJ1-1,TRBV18,TGTGCCAGCTCACCACGCAGGGACCTTGAAGCTTTCTTT,CASSPRRDLEAFF
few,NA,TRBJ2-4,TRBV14,TGTGCCAGCAGCTTCTCCGGGTTTGAAAACATTCAGTACTTC,CASSFSGFENIQYF
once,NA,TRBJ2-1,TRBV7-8,TGTGCCAGCAGCCCGATCGACAATGAGCAGTTCTTC,CASSPIDNEQFF
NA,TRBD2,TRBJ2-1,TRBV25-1,TGTGCCAGCAGTGAGTCTCGGGGGGGGCCAGATGAGCAGTTCTTC,CASSESRGGPDEQFF
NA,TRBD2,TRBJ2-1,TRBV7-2,TGTGCCAGCAGCTCTAGCGGGGGGGCATACAATGAGCAGTTCTTC,CASSSSGGAYNEQFF
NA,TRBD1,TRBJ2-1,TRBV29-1,TGCAGCGTTGAAGGGCGGACAGGAGTATACAATGAGCAGTTCTTC,CSVEGRTGVYNEQFF
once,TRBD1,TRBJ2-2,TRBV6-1,TGTGCCAGCAGTGCCGGACAGGGTTGGACCGGGGAGCTGTTTTTT,CASSAGQGWTGELFF
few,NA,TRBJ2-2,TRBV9,TGTGCCAGCAGCGTAGAGGTATCCGGGGAGCTGTTTTTT,CASSVEVSGELFF
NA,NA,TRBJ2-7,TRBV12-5,TGTGCTAGTGGTTTGACTTCGGGACACCTCTACGAGCAGTACTTC,CASGLTSGHLYEQYF
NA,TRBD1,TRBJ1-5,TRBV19,TGTGCCAGTAGTATAGGCTCAACAGGGGGCAATCAGCCCCAGCATTTT,CASSIGSTGGNQPQHF
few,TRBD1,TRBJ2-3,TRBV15,TGTGCCACCAGCAGAGATAACGACAGGGGAGCAGATACGCAGTATTTT,CATSRDNDRGADTQYF
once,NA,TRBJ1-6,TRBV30,TGTGCCCTTGGGAAACCTAATTCACCCCTCCACTTT,CALGKPNSPLHF
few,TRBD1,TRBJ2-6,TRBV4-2,TGTGCCAGCAGCCAAGATTCGGGACAGGGGTCATCTGGGGCCAACGTCCTGACTTTC,CASSQDSGQGSSGANVLTF
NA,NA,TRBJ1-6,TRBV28,TGTGCCAGCAGGAGAGGACCGGGACGGGTAAATTCACCCCTCCACTTT,CASRRGPGRVNSPLHF
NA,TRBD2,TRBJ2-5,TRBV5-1,TGCGCCAGCAGCTTCAGCGGGGGGGCCCAAGAGACCCAGTACTTC,CASSFSGGAQETQYF
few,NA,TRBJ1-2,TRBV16,TGTGCCAGCAGCCCGGGGGGCTATGGCTACACCTTC,CASSPGGYGYTF
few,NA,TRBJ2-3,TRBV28,TGTGCCAGCAGTACCTTTACCGCAGATACGCAGTATTTT,CASSTFTADTQYF
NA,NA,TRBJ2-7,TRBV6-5,TGTGCCAGCACTCGGGACATCAGCAACGAGCAGTACTTC,CASTRDISNEQYF
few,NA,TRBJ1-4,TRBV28,TGTGCCAGCAGTTTACGGGGCAGCCTACTGTTTTTT,CASSLRGSLLFF
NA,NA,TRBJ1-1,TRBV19,TGTGCCAGTACCAAGACTGGGAACACTGAAGCTTTCTTT,CASTKTGNTEAFF
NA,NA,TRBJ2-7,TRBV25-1,TGTGCCAGCAGTGGAGCGAGCGGGTTAATTCGCGAGCAGTACTTC,CASSGASGLIREQYF
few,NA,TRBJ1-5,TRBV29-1,TGCAGCGTTACGGACGGTAGCAATCAGCCCCAGCATTTT,CSVTDGSNQPQHF
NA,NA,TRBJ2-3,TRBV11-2,TGTGCCAGCAGCTTAGTGATGGATACGCAGTATTTT,CASSLVMDTQYF
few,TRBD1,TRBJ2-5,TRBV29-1,TGCAGCGTTGGACAGGGCCGCGAAGAGACCCAGTACTTC,CSVGQGREETQYF
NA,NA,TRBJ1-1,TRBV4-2,TGTGCCAGCAGCCATAGGGGAAAGGGCACTGAAGCTTTCTTT,CASSHRGKGTEAFF
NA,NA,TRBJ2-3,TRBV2,TGTGCCAGCAGTGAATCCCCCCGGGCTAGCACAGATACGCAGTATTTT,CASSESPRASTDTQYF
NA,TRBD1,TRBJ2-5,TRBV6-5,TGTGCCAGCAGCCCAGCCGGGACAGGGAAAGAGACCCAGTACTTC,CASSPAGTGKETQYF
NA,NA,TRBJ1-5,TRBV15,TGTGCCACCAGCAGAGACCGCTCCGGTAGCAATCAGCCCCAGCATTTT,CATSRDRSGSNQPQHF
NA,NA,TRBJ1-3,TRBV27,TGTGCCAGCAGTTCGAGCGCCTGGACCTCTGGAAACACCATATATTTT,CASSSSAWTSGNTIYF
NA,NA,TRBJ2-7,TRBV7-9,TGTGCCAGCAGCCCTTTGTCCGGGAACGAGCAGTACTTC,CASSPLSGNEQYF
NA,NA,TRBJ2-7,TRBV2,TGTGCCAGCAGCGCCCCTCGGGAGCAGTACTTC,CASSAPREQYF
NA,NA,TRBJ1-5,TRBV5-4,TGTGCCAGCAGCTTTGAGCCCTATCAGCCCCAGCATTTT,CASSFEPYQPQHF
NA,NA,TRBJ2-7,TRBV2,TGTGCCAGCAGTCCGGACAGCAGCTCCTACGAGCAGTACTTC,CASSPDSSSYEQYF
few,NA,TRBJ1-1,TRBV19,TGTGCCAGTAGTATAAAGGTCGGTCCGAACACTGAAGCTTTCTTT,CASSIKVGPNTEAFF